This TCR beta chain derives from a study of Tregs in tolerant kidney transplant recipients. Assay: immunoSEQ multiplex PCR; the TCRdb copy retains only in-frame clones and omits some. Of 70,000 to 95,000 clones detected, 80% to 95% appear once; the ten largest clones hold about 0.34%. V shed 5 bases and J shed 5 bases, with 11 bases lying between them. The CDR3 runs to 13 residues. Germline CDR1 reads MNHEY; CDR2 reads SMNVEV (reference sequence). The J gene is TRBJ2-3, the V gene TRBV27, with unresolved D. The sequencing used Tregs from blood, collected before the transplant. This TCR came from a human donor who received a combined kidney and bone marrow transplant. The CDR3 DNA reads TGTGCCAGCAGTACTACCTACGAAGATACGCAGTATTTT. Protein: CASSTTYEDTQYF.